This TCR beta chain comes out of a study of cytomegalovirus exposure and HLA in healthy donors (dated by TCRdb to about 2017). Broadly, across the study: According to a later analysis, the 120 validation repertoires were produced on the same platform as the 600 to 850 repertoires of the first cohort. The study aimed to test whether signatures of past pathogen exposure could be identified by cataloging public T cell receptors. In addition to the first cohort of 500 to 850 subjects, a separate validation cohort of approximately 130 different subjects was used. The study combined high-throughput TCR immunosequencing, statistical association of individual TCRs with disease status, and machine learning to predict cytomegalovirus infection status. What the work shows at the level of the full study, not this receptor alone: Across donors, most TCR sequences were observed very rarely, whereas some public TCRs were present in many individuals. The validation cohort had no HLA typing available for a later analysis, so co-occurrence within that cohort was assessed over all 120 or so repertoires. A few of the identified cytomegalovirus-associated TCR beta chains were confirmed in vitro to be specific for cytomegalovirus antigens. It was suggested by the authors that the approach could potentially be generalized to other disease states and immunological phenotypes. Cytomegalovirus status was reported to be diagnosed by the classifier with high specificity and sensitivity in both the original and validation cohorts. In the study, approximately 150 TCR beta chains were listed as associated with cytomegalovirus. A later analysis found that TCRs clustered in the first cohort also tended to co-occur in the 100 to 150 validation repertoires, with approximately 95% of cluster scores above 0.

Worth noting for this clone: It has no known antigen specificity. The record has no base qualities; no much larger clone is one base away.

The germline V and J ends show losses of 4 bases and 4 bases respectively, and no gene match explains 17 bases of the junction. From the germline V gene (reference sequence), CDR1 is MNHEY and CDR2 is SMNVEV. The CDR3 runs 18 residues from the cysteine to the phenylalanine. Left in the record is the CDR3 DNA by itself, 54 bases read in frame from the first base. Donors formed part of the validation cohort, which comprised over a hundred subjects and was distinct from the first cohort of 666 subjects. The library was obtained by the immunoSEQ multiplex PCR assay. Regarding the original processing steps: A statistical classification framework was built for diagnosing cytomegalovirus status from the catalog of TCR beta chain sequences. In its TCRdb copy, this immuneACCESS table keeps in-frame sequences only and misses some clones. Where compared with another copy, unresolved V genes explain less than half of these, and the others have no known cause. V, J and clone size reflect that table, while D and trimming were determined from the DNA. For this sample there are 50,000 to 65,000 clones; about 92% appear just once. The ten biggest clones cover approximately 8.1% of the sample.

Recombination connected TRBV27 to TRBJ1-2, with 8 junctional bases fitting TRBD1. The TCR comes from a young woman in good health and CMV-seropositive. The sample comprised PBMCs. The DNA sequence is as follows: TGTGCCAGCAGTTCCCAACCGGCGGGGGACAGGAGATCCTATGGCTACACCTTC. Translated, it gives CASSSQPAGDRRSYGYTF.